This T cell receptor (beta chain) is drawn from a study of shared clonotypes between healthy human individuals. Germline assignment: CDR1 MNHNS and CDR2 SASEGT. CDR3 length: 14 amino acids. Trimming shortened V by 6 bases and J by 2 bases, and 14 bases separated the two germline ends. Assay: immunoSEQ multiplex PCR; the TCRdb copy retains only in-frame clones and omits some. This sample carries fewer than 1.8 million clones, approximately 98.5% of them seen once, and the ten largest clones take about 0.4%. The V call is TRBV6-1, the J call TRBJ2-7, with D perhaps TRBD1 or TRBD2 (5 bases each). The sequenced sample was naive CD4+ T cells sorted from blood. Subset reported: CD45RA+ positively selected. The sequence came from a man younger than 40 in good health. CDR3 residues: CASSRGRKAYEQYF. The CDR3 DNA reads TGTGCCAGCAGCCGGGGACGGAAAGCCTACGAGCAGTACTTC.